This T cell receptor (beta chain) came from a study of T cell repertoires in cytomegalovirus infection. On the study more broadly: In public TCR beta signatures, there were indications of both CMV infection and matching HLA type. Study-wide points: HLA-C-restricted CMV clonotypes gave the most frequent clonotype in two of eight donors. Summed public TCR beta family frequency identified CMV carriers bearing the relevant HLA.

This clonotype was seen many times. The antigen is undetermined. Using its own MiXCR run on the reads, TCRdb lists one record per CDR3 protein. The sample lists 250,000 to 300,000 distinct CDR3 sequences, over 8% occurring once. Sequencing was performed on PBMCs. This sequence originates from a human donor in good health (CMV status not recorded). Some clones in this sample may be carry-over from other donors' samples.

The CDR3 DNA reads TGTGCCAGCAGCTTAATAGCGGTGGGGGGCAGCAAGAACACTGAAGCTTTCTTT. Its translation: CASSLIAVGGSKNTEAFF. The rearrangement uses TRBV7-3 and TRBJ1-1, with D tentatively TRBD1 (6 bases). Per germline, CDR1 SGHTA and CDR2 FQGTGA. Trimming took off 1 base at V and 1 base at J, with 19 bases between the two ends. The CDR3 runs 18 residues.